This record looks at one T cell receptor beta chain sequence and its context. Antigen unknown. This record belongs to a study of T cell responses to AZD1222 COVID-19 vaccine. Study observations and caveats: Unmutated regions of variants are reportedly targeted by nearly half of spike-specific TCRs. Repertoire sampling happened only post peak T cell response.

Germline V CDR1 and CDR2: WNHNN, SYGVQD (reference sequence). The V end was cut by 6 bases, the J end by 2 bases, with 10 bases between. CDR3 length: 13 amino acids. Assay: immunoSEQ multiplex PCR; the TCRdb copy retains only in-frame clones and omits some. Among 120,000 to 150,000 clones listed, 75% to 90% were seen once. The material was peripheral blood, obtained 28 days after the second AZD1222 dose. The chain uses TRBV10-1 and TRBJ2-5, with a possible D match to TRBD1 (6 bases). This clonotype originated in an adult who received the AZD1222 COVID-19 vaccine. The CDR3 reads CASSHGQQETQYF. The CDR3 bases are TGCGCCAGCAGCCACGGACAGCAAGAGACCCAGTACTTC.